This entry lists 27 T cell receptor beta chains sequenced from one sample in a study of T cell changes during pregnancy in multiple sclerosis. Profiled with immunoSEQ multiplex PCR; TCRdb holds only in-frame clones, not every one. This table holds 45,000 or so clones, approximately 91% found once. Sequencing used PBMCs (not recorded whether the cells were cultured). These receptors all stem from a female donor with multiple sclerosis, enrolled in a pregnancy study.

The rearrangement links TRBV19 to TRBJ2-5; tentatively, D is TRBD1 (6 bases). The germline CDR1 and CDR2 sequences are LNHDA and SQIVND (reference sequence). Trimming removed 2 bases at V and 3 bases at J, with 7 bases between. There are 13 residues in the CDR3. The DNA of the CDR3 is TGTGCCAGTAGTATAACAGGGAAAGAGACCCAGTACTTC. This gives the protein CASSITGKETQYF.

This rearrangement joins TRBV11-3 to TRBJ2-2; 8 bases line up with TRBD1. This CDR3 is built from 16 residues. V shed 2 bases, J shed 5 bases, and the junction held 7 bases outside the gene matches. Germline V gene sequence: CDR1 SGHNT, CDR2 YENEEA. Written as DNA, the CDR3 is TGTGCCAGCAGCTTACCAAGGACAGGGAGTACCGGGGAGCTGTTTTTT. Translation: CASSLPRTGSTGELFF. Complete variable domain (other parts from reference TRBV11-3 and TRBJ2-2): EAGVVQSPRYKIIEKKQPVAFWCNPISGHNTLYWYLQNLGQGPELLIRYENEEAVDDSQLPKDRFSAERLKGVDSTLKIQPAELGDSAVYLCASSLPRTGSTGELFFGEGSRLTVL.

The V and J genes are TRBV19 and TRBJ1-2, with 7 bases aligning to TRBD1. The CDR3 is 18 amino acids. V shed 6 bases and J 5 bases; nucleotides not matched to a gene: 21. Germline lookup yields CDR1 LNHDA and CDR2 SQIVND (reference sequence). The CDR3: CASRAPLQTSRDRYGYTF. The CDR3 region has the DNA TGTGCCAGTAGGGCTCCCCTCCAAACTTCCCGGGACAGATATGGCTACACCTTC.

This chain links TRBV7-9 with TRBJ1-5; 8 bases fit TRBD1. CDR1 is SEHNR and CDR2 is FQNEAQ in the germline V gene (reference sequence). The length of the CDR3 is 14 residues. Unmatched junction bases numbered 5, after V lost 5 bases and J lost 5 bases. CDR3 loop: CASSPVDRDQPQHF. CDR3 nucleotide sequence: TGTGCCAGCAGCCCCGTGGACAGGGATCAGCCCCAGCATTTT.

The rearrangement links TRBV10-3 to TRBJ1-5; D is possibly TRBD1 (6 bases). CDR1 and CDR2 from the germline V gene are ENHRY and SYGVKD. V was pared by 10 bases and J by 0 bases, with 19 bases between. There are 16 residues in the CDR3. The CDR3 sequence: CATLLGGRDSNQPQHF. The CDR3 DNA reads as TGTGCCACCCTGCTTGGGGGCCGGGATAGCAATCAGCCCCAGCATTTT.

This sequence joins TRBV7-7 and TRBJ2-7; no definite D call. The CDR3 sequence is 13 residues long. Germline CDR1 SSHAT, CDR2 FNYEAQ (reference sequence). Trimming stripped 5 bases from V and 3 bases from J, with 11 bases between. The DNA for the CDR3 is TGTGCCAGCAGCCCTAGATTGGGCTACGAGCAGTACTTC. Translating gives CASSPRLGYEQYF.

V usage is TRBV11-2 and J usage is TRBJ2-1, with TRBD2 matching over 9 bases. The CDR3 has 16 amino acids. The V gene's germline CDR1 is SGHAT and CDR2 FQNNGV. The ends lost 2 bases at V and 8 bases at J; junction bases unmatched: 10. The CDR3 coding sequence is TGTGCCAGCAGCTTAAAGGCTAGCGGGATCCGCGATGAGCAGTTCTTC. Residues: CASSLKASGIRDEQFF.

The chain has TRBV6-1 and TRBJ2-1; D ambiguous. The germline CDR1 and CDR2 sequences are MNHNS and SASEGT. The CDR3 covers 11 residues. Deletions cut 5 bases from V and 10 bases from J, with 9 bases between. The CDR3 DNA reads TGTGCCAGCAGTTACCTGGCCGAGCAGTTCTTC. It encodes CASSYLAEQFF.

V gene TRBV6-5 combines with J gene TRBJ1-1; TRBD1 matches at 7 bases. The CDR3 spans 13 residues. Germline lookup yields CDR1 MNHEY and CDR2 SVGAGI. Unmatched junction bases numbered 3, after V lost 8 bases and J lost 0 bases. In DNA, the CDR3 is TGTGCCAGCCTGGGACAGTTGAACACTGAAGCTTTCTTT. This gives the protein CASLGQLNTEAFF.

The chain has TRBV7-2 and TRBJ2-1, with 8 nucleotides matching TRBD1. The germline V gene encodes CDR1 SGHTA and CDR2 FQGNSA. This CDR3 has 14 residues. Trimming took 5 bases from V and 5 from J; bases not matched to a gene: 5. CDR3 DNA sequence: TGTGCCAGCAGCAGCCGACAGGGGAACAATGAGCAGTTCTTC. It encodes CASSSRQGNNEQFF.

This clone has just one count. The chain has TRBV15 and TRBJ2-7; 8 bases map to TRBD1. The V gene's germline CDR1 is LNHNV and CDR2 YYDKDF (reference sequence). The V and J ends lost 3 bases and 2 bases, in that order; junction bases with no gene match: 12. The length of the CDR3 is 17 residues. The CDR3 coding sequence is TGTGCCACCAGCAGGAAACTCGGACAGGGAGGCCCCTACGAGCAGTACTTC. It encodes CATSRKLGQGGPYEQYF.

The genes are TRBV2 and TRBJ2-1; 7 bases line up with TRBD2. The germline gives CDR1 SNHLY, CDR2 FYNNEI. J was trimmed by 3 bases and V by 6 bases; bases with no gene match: 8. The CDR3 has 15 residues. The CDR3 sequence is CASRGFSGNYNEQFF. The DNA of the CDR3 is TGTGCCAGCAGGGGGTTCAGCGGGAACTACAATGAGCAGTTCTTC.

The chain couples TRBV6-5 to TRBJ2-1; 8 bases map to TRBD2. CDR1 MNHEY and CDR2 SVGAGI come from the germline V gene. The V segment lost 8 bases and the J segment 9 bases; nucleotides outside the gene matches: 12. This CDR3 is 14 amino acids long. The CDR3: CASGQRETFFEQFF. CDR3 in DNA: TGTGCCAGCGGACAGCGGGAGACTTTTTTTGAGCAGTTCTTC.

The chain employs TRBV5-1 and TRBJ1-2, with 8 nucleotides matching TRBD1. Germline V gene sequence: CDR1 SGHRS, CDR2 YFSETQ. The length of the CDR3 is 15 residues. With 2 bases clipped from V and 8 bases from J, the junction kept 11 bases outside the gene matches. In nucleotides, the CDR3 is TGCGCCAGCAGCTTCCAGGGGCAGGGGGCAGGAGGCTACACCTTC. Amino acids: CASSFQGQGAGGYTF.

This rearrangement joins TRBV5-4 to TRBJ1-1, with D possibly being TRBD1 (5 bases). Trimming removed 6 bases from V and 1 base from J, with 16 bases in between. Germline V gene sequence: CDR1 SGHNT, CDR2 YYREEE (reference sequence). The CDR3 is 15 amino acids. In DNA, the CDR3 is TGTGCCAGCAAAATGGGGGGACCCGGGAACACTGAAGCTTTCTTT. Translating it yields CASKMGGPGNTEAFF.

CDR3 protein: CASSLGGVPEAFF. The CDR3 DNA sequence: TGTGCCAGCAGCTTAGGGGGGGTTCCTGAAGCTTTCTTT. This chain links TRBV7-9 with TRBJ1-1; maybe TRBD1 (5 bases). V was clipped by 1 base and J by 6 bases, with 9 bases between them. The CDR3 spans 13 residues. The germline V gene encodes CDR1 SEHNR and CDR2 FQNEAQ (reference sequence).

In its sample, this clone was seen once. The V call is TRBV6-1, the J call TRBJ2-2, with D tentatively TRBD2 (6 bases). The CDR3 is 14 residues long. V was trimmed by 3 bases and J by 2 bases, leaving 7 bases between them. Per germline, CDR1 MNHNS and CDR2 SASEGT. The CDR3 sequence: CASSDGTNTGELFF. The CDR3 DNA reads as TGTGCCAGCAGTGACGGGACTAACACCGGGGAGCTGTTTTTT.

The V gene is TRBV6-7, the J gene TRBJ2-1, with 9 bases lining up with TRBD2. TRBV6-7 is filed as an ORF, its function uncertain. This CDR3 comprises 16 residues. V was clipped by 6 bases and J by 1 base; unmatched bases: 7. The CDR3 DNA reads TGTGCCAGCAGCCCCGATGGACTAGCGTCCTACAATGAGCAGTTCTTC. This encodes CASSPDGLASYNEQFF.

CDR3 sequence reads: CASSPSLTGLEQYF. The CDR3 region has the DNA TGTGCCAGCAGCCCATCCCTGACAGGGCTCGAGCAGTACTTC. This chain uses TRBV9 with TRBJ2-7, with 7 bases identical to TRBD1. Germline CDR1 reads SGDLS; CDR2 reads YYNGEE. The CDR3 length is 14 residues. Trimming at V came to 4 bases and at J to 6 bases, leaving 10 bases not matched to a gene.

V usage is TRBV6-1 and J usage is TRBJ2-7; perhaps TRBD2 as D (5 bases). This CDR3 spans 14 amino acids. CDR1 is MNHNS and CDR2 is SASEGT in the germline V gene. Trimming shortened V by 5 bases and J by 3 bases, and 14 bases separated the two germline ends. The CDR3 spells CASSSSEEVYEQYF. For the CDR3, the DNA is TGTGCCAGCAGTTCATCAGAGGAGGTCTACGAGCAGTACTTC.

V is TRBV28 and J is TRBJ2-1; 10 nucleotides align to TRBD2. Unmatched junction bases numbered 4, after V lost 3 bases and J lost 5 bases. In germline, CDR1 is MDHEN, CDR2 SYDVKM. The CDR3 extends over 15 amino acids. In DNA, the CDR3 is TGTGCCAGCAGTTTTCCCAGCGGGAGGGACAATGAGCAGTTCTTC. This codes for CASSFPSGRDNEQFF.

The chain links TRBV7-2 to TRBJ2-3; TRBD2 aligns across 9 bases. Germline CDR1 SGHTA, CDR2 FQGNSA. This CDR3 comprises 17 residues. Trimming removed 8 bases from V and 1 base from J; junction bases left unmatched: 13. The CDR3 is CASLPYLAGGGTDTQYF. CDR3 in DNA: TGTGCCAGCTTACCCTATTTGGCGGGAGGGGGCACAGATACGCAGTATTTT.

The chain joins TRBV18 to TRBJ2-5; 14 nucleotides agree with TRBD2. Unmatched junction bases numbered 11, after V lost 3 bases and J lost 5 bases. The CDR3 extends over 18 amino acids. CDR1 is KGHSH, CDR2 LQKENI, per germline. CDR3: CASSPNYGTSGSFETQYF. CDR3 bases: TGTGCCAGCTCACCGAACTACGGGACTAGCGGGAGTTTCGAGACCCAGTACTTC.

This clone occurred once. The chain carries TRBV28 and TRBJ1-1, with D possibly being TRBD1 (5 bases). Germline loops: CDR1 MDHEN, CDR2 SYDVKM. Deletions cut 8 bases from V and 11 bases from J, with 21 bases between. The CDR3 is made up of 13 amino acids. CDR3 residues: CASGPRGNGAAFF. The CDR3 DNA is TGTGCCAGCGGGCCCCGGGGGAATGGAGCGGCTTTCTTT.

The chain couples TRBV5-1 to TRBJ2-7, with 9 bases matching TRBD2. The germline V gene has CDR1 SGHRS and CDR2 YFSETQ. V dropped 0 bases and J dropped 7; count of bases not matched to a gene: 8. The CDR3 spans 15 residues. CDR3 nucleotide sequence: TGCGCCAGCAGCTTGGCCAGCGGGAGGTCTGAGGAGCAGTACTTC. Protein sequence: CASSLASGRSEEQYF.

The chain couples TRBV7-9 to TRBJ2-7; D not resolved. This CDR3 contains 14 residues. V lost 3 bases to trimming and J lost 3 bases, with 12 bases between them. Germline loops: CDR1 SEHNR, CDR2 FQNEAQ (reference sequence). CDR3 coding DNA: TGTGCCAGCAGCTTTAGAGGTATGGACTACGAGCAGTACTTC. Its translation: CASSFRGMDYEQYF. Full variable domain (remainder filled in from reference TRBV7-9 and TRBJ2-7): DTGVSQNPRHKITKRGQNVTFRCDPISEHNRLYWYRQTLGQGPEFLTYFQNEAQLEKSRLLSDRFSAERPKGSFSTLEIQRTEQGDSAMYLCASSFRGMDYEQYFGPGTRLTVT.

The CDR3 protein is CASSPDRFRQYF. The CDR3 bases are TGTGCCAGCAGCCCCGACAGGTTTAGGCAGTATTTT. The V and J genes are TRBV11-2 and TRBJ2-3, with TRBD1 as a possible D gene (6 bases). This CDR3 has 12 residues. V shed 5 bases and J shed 11 bases, with 14 bases lying between them. Germline V gives CDR1 SGHAT, CDR2 FQNNGV.